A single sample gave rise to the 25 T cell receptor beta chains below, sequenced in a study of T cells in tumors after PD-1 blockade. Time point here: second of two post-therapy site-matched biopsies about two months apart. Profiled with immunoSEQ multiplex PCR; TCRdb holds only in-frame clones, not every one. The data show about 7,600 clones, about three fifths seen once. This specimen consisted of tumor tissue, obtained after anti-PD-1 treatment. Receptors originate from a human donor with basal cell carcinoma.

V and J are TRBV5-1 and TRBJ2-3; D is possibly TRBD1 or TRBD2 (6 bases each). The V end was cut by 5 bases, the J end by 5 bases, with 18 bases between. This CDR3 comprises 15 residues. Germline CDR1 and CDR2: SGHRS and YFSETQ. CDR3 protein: CASSEGEEVGDTQYF. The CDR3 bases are TGCGCCAGCAGTGAGGGGGAGGAGGTAGGAGATACGCAGTATTTT. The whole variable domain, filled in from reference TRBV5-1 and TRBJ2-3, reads KAGVTQTPRYLIKTRGQQVTLSCSPISGHRSVSWYQQTPGQGLQFLFEYFSETQRNKGNFPGRFSGRQFSNSRSEMNVSTLELGDSALYLCASSEGEEVGDTQYFGPGTRLTVL.

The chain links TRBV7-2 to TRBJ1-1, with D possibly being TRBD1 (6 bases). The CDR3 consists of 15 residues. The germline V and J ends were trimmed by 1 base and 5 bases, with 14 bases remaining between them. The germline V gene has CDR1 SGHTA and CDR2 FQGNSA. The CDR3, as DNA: TGTGCCAGCAGCTTAGGAGGAGGAGGGGGAACTGAAGCTTTCTTT. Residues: CASSLGGGGGTEAFF.

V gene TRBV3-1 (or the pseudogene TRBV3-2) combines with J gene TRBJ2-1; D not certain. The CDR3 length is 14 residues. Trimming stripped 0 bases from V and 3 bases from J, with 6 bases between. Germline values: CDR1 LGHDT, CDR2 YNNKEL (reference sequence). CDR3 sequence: CASSQEYSYNEQFF. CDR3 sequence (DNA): TGTGCCAGCAGCCAAGAGTACAGCTACAATGAGCAGTTCTTC.

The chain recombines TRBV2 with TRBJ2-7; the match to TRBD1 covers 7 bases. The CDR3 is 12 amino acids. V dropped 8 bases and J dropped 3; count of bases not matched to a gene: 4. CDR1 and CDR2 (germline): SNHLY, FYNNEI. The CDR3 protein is CASGDSIYEQYF. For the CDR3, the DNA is TGTGCCAGCGGGGACAGCATCTACGAGCAGTACTTC. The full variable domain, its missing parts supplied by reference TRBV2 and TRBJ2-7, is EPEVTQTPSHQVTQMGQEVILRCVPISNHLYFYWYRQILGQKVEFLVSFYNNEISEKSEIFDDQFSVERPDGSNFTLKIRSTKLEDSAMYFCASGDSIYEQYFGPGTRLTVT.

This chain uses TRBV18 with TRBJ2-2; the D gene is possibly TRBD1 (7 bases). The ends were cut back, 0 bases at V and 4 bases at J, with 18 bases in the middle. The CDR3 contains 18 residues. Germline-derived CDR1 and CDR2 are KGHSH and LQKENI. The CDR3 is CASSPPRGGGGTTGELFF. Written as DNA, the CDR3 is TGTGCCAGCTCACCACCCCGCGGAGGAGGGGGCACCACCGGGGAGCTGTTTTTT.

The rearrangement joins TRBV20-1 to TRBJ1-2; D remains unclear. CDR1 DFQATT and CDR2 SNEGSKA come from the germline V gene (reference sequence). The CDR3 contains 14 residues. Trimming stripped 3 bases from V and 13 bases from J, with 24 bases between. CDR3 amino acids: CSASILGSPIYCTF. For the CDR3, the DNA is TGCAGTGCTAGTATTCTGGGATCCCCCATATATTGCACCTTC.

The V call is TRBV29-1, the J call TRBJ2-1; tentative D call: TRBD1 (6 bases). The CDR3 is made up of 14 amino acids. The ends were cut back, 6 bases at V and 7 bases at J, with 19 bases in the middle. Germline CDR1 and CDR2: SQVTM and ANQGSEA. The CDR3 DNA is TGCAGCGTGGATATTACAGGGATGGGGAATGAGCAGTTCTTC. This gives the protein CSVDITGMGNEQFF.

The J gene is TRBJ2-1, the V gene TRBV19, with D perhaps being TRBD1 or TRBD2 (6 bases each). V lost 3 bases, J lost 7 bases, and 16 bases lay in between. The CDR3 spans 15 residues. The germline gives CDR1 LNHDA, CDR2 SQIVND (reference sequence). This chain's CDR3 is CASSITRGAGNEQFF. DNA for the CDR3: TGTGCCAGTAGTATTACGAGGGGGGCGGGTAATGAGCAGTTCTTC. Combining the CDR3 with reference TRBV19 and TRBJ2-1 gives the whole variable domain DGGITQSPKYLFRKEGQNVTLSCEQNLNHDAMYWYRQDPGQGLRLIYYSQIVNDFQKGDIAEGYSVSREKKESFPLTVTSAQKNPTAFYLCASSITRGAGNEQFFGPGTRLTVL.

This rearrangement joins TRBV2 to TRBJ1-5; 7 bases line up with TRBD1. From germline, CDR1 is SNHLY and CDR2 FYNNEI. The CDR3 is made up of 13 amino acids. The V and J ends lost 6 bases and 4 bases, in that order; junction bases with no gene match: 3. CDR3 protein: CASRDRENQPQHF. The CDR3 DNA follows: TGTGCCAGCAGAGACAGGGAGAATCAGCCCCAGCATTTT.

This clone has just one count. The CDR3 DNA reads TGTGCCTGGAGTGAAACCCCTGGAAACACCATATATTTT. Translating it yields CAWSETPGNTIYF. The chain is built from TRBV30 and TRBJ1-3, with D unresolved. Germline V gene sequence: CDR1 GTSNPN, CDR2 SVGIG (reference sequence). This CDR3 contains 13 residues. The ends were cut back, 1 base at V and 2 bases at J, with 6 bases in the middle. The whole variable domain, filled in from reference TRBV30 and TRBJ1-3, reads SQTIHQWPATLVQPVGSPLSLECTVEGTSNPNLYWYRQAAGRGLQLLFYSVGIGQISSEVPQNLSASRPQDRQFILSSKKLLLSDSGFYLCAWSETPGNTIYFGEGSWLTVV.

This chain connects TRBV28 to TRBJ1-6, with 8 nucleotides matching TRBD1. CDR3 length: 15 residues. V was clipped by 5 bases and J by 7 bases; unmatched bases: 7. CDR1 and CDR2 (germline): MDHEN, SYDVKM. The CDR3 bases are TGTGCCAGCAGTACCTACAGGGGGAAAAATTCACCCCTCCACTTT. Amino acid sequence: CASSTYRGKNSPLHF.

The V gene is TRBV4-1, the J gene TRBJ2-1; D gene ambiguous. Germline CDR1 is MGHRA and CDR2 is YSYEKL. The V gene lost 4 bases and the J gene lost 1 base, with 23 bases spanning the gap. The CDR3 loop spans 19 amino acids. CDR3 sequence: CASSRTIHTDISSYNEQFF. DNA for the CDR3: TGCGCCAGCAGCCGAACTATTCACACTGACATCTCTTCCTACAATGAGCAGTTCTTC.

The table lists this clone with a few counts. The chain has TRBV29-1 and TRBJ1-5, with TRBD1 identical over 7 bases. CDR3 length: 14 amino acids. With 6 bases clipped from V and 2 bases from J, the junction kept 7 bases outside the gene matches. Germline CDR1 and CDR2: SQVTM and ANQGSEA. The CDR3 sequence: CSVTWQGGNQPQHF. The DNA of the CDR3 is TGCAGCGTGACCTGGCAGGGGGGCAATCAGCCCCAGCATTTT.

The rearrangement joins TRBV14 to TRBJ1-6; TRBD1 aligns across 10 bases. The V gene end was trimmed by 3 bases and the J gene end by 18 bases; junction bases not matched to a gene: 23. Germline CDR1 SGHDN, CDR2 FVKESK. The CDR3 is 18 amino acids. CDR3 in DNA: TGTGCCAGCAGCCAGGACCGGGACAGGGGCCTCGAGGGGTTCACCCCCCACTTT. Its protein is CASSQDRDRGLEGFTPHF.

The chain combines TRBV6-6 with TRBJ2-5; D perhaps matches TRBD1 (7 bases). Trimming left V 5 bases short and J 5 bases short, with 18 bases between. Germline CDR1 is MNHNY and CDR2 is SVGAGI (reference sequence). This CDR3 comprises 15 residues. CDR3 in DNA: TGTGCCAGCAGTGACACCAGGGGGACTCGGGAGACCCAGTACTTC. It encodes CASSDTRGTRETQYF.

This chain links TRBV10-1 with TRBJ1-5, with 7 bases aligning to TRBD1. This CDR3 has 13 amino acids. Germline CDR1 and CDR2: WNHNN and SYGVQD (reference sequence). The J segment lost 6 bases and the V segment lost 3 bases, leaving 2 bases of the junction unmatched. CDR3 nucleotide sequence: TGCGCCAGCAGTGAAGGGGGCGGTCAGCCCCAGCATTTT. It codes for CASSEGGGQPQHF.

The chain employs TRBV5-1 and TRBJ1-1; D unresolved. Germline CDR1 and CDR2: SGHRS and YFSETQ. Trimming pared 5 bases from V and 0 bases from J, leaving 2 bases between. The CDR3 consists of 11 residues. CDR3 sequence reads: CASRMNTEAFF. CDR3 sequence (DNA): TGCGCCAGCAGGATGAACACTGAAGCTTTCTTT. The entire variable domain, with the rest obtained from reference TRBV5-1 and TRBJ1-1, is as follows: KAGVTQTPRYLIKTRGQQVTLSCSPISGHRSVSWYQQTPGQGLQFLFEYFSETQRNKGNFPGRFSGRQFSNSRSEMNVSTLELGDSALYLCASRMNTEAFFGQGTRLTVV.

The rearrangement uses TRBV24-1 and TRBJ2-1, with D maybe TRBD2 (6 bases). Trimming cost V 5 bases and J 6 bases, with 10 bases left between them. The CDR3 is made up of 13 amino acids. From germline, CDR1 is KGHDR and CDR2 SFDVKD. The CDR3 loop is CATSGFGGNEQFF. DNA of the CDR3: TGTGCCACCAGTGGATTCGGGGGCAATGAGCAGTTCTTC.

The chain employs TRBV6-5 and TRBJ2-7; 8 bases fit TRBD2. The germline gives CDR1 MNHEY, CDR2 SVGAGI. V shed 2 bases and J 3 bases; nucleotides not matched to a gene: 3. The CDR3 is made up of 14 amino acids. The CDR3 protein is CASSYNGGVYEQYF. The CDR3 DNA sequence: TGTGCCAGCAGTTACAACGGGGGGGTCTACGAGCAGTACTTC.

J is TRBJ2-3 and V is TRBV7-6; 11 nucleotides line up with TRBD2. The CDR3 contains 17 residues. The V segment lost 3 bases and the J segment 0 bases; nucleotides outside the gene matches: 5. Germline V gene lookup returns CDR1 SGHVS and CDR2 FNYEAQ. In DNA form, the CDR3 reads TGTGCCAGCAGCTTCCTAGCGGGGGGCCCTAGCACAGATACGCAGTATTTT. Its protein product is CASSFLAGGPSTDTQYF.

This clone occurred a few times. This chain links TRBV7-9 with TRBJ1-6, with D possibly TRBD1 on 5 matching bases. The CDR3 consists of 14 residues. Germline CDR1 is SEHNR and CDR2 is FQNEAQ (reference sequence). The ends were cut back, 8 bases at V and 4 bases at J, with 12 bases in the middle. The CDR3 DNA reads TGTGCCAGCGGGACGGCCAAATATAATTCACCCCTCCACTTT. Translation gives CASGTAKYNSPLHF.

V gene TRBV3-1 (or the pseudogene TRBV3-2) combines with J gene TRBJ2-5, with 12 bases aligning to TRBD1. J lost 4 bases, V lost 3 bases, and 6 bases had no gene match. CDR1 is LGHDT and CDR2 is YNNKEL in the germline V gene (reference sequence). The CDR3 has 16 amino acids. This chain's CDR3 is CASSHLGTGGLETQYF. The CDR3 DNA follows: TGTGCCAGCAGCCACCTCGGGACAGGGGGCTTAGAGACCCAGTACTTC.

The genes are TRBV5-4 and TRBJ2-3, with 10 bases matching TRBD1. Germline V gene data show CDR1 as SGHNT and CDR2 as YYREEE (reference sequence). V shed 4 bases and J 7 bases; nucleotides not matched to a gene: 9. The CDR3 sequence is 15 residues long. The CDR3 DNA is TGTGCCAGCAGCGCAGACAGGGGGCGCGTGAATACGCAGTATTTT. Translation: CASSADRGRVNTQYF.

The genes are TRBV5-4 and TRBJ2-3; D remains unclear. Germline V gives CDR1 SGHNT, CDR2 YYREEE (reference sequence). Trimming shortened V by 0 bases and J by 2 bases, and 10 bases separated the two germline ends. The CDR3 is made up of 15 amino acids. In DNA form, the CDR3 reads TGTGCCAGCAGCTTGGGCAGCAACCCCACAGATACGCAGTATTTT. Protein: CASSLGSNPTDTQYF.

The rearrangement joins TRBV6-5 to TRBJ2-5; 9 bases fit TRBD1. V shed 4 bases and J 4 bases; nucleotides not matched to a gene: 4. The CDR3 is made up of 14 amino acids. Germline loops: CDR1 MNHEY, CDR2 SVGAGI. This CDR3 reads CASSLTGGGETQYF. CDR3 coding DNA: TGTGCCAGCAGTTTGACAGGGGGTGGAGAGACCCAGTACTTC.